A single sample gave rise to the 10 T cell receptor beta chains below, sequenced in a study of blood T cells in healthy people across ages. Sample-barcoded 5' priming and a J-beta primer mix drove a second PCR of 7 to 11 cycles. Using its own MiXCR run on the 5' RACE reads, TCRdb lists one record per CDR3 protein. The sample lists hundreds of thousands of distinct CDR3 sequences, about half seen once, with 25% to 35% in the top ten. The sequenced material came from blood. The receptor source for this set is a woman in her fifties or sixties in good health.

The chain uses TRBV7-2 and TRBJ2-7; 7 nucleotides align to TRBD1. The CDR3 extends over 15 amino acids. V trimming: 5 bases; J trimming: 0 bases; junction bases outside the gene matches: 7. Germline loops: CDR1 SGHTA, CDR2 FQGNSA. DNA for the CDR3: TGTGCCAGCAGCATTTTGACAGGGAGCTCCTACGAGCAGTACTTC. Translating it yields CASSILTGSSYEQYF.

The chain employs TRBV4-1 and TRBJ2-1, with TRBD1 as a possible D gene (5 bases). Germline V gene sequence: CDR1 MGHRA, CDR2 YSYEKL. The CDR3 is made up of 16 amino acids. V dropped 2 bases and J dropped 0 bases, with 11 bases sitting between them. Here the CDR3 DNA reads TGCGCCAGCAGCCAACGACAGCCGAGCTCCTACAATGAGCAGTTCTTC. Its protein is CASSQRQPSSYNEQFF.

CDR3 residues: CASSPGAETEAFF. The CDR3 coding sequence is TGCGCCAGCAGCCCAGGGGCGGAAACTGAAGCTTTCTTT. The gene calls are TRBV5-1 and TRBJ1-1; D perhaps matches TRBD1 (6 bases). The V gene's germline CDR1 is SGHRS and CDR2 YFSETQ. The CDR3 extends over 13 amino acids. V shed 4 bases and J shed 5 bases, with 12 bases lying between them. The full variable domain, rest sourced from reference TRBV5-1 and TRBJ1-1, is KAGVTQTPRYLIKTRGQQVTLSCSPISGHRSVSWYQQTPGQGLQFLFEYFSETQRNKGNFPGRFSGRQFSNSRSEMNVSTLELGDSALYLCASSPGAETEAFFGQGTRLTVV.

This clonotype was counted a single time. The rearrangement joins TRBV15 to TRBJ1-2; D may be TRBD1 (5 bases). CDR1 and CDR2 from the germline V gene are LNHNV and YYDKDF (reference sequence). This CDR3 is built from 14 residues. Trimming pared 0 bases from V and 7 bases from J, leaving 12 bases between. As DNA, the CDR3 is TGTGCCACCAGCAGAGATAGGGCAGGGACTGGCTACACCTTC. Encoded protein: CATSRDRAGTGYTF.

Only a few counts were recorded for this clonotype. The genes are TRBV15 and TRBJ2-3, with 10 nucleotides matching TRBD2. CDR1 and CDR2 (germline): LNHNV, YYDKDF (reference sequence). This CDR3 region has 15 residues. V lost 8 bases, J lost 1 base, and 6 bases stayed unmatched. CDR3: CATGPSGRGTDTQYF. In nucleotides, the CDR3 is TGTGCCACCGGACCTAGCGGGAGAGGCACAGATACGCAGTATTTT.

This chain joins TRBV3-1 and TRBJ2-7; D call uncertain. The CDR3 spans 12 residues. The ends were cut back, 1 base at V and 4 bases at J, with 5 bases in the middle. Germline values: CDR1 LGHDT, CDR2 YNNKEL (reference sequence). This CDR3 reads CASSQVLYEQYF. The CDR3 DNA reads as TGTGCCAGCAGCCAAGTTCTTTACGAGCAGTACTTC.

The chain recombines TRBV7-3 with TRBJ2-1; 7 bases map to TRBD2. The CDR3 has 16 residues. J was trimmed by 0 bases and V by 4 bases; bases with no gene match: 6. Germline lookup yields CDR1 SGHTA and CDR2 FQGTGA. CDR3 sequence: CASSWSGMSSYNEQFF. Here the CDR3 DNA reads TGTGCCAGCAGCTGGAGCGGGATGAGCTCCTACAATGAGCAGTTCTTC.

This clonotype was picked up a small number of times. V and J are TRBV7-2 and TRBJ2-5, with 11 bases that match TRBD2. Germline V lookup: CDR1 SGHTA, CDR2 FQGNSA. There are 14 residues in the CDR3. V lost 10 bases, J lost 4 bases, and 8 bases stayed unmatched. CDR3 DNA: TGTGCCACTTCGGCTAGCGGGAGGCCAGAGACCCAGTACTTC. It translates to CATSASGRPETQYF.

The V and J genes are TRBV9 and TRBJ2-1; D gene unclear. Germline CDR1 is SGDLS and CDR2 is YYNGEE. The CDR3 contains 15 residues. V was pared by 0 bases and J by 2 bases, with 9 bases between. CDR3 DNA sequence: TGTGCCAGCAGCGTAGATTCAAAACCCTACAATGAGCAGTTCTTC. Its translation: CASSVDSKPYNEQFF. Full variable domain (outside the CDR3, taken from reference TRBV9 and TRBJ2-1): DSGVTQTPKHLITATGQRVTLRCSPRSGDLSVYWYQQSLDQGLQFLIQYYNGEERAKGNILERFSAQQFPDLHSELNLSSLELGDSALYFCASSVDSKPYNEQFFGPGTRLTVL.

This clonotype was observed a few times. V gene TRBV7-9 combines with J gene TRBJ2-6, with a possible D match to TRBD2 (5 bases). CDR1 and CDR2 from the germline V gene are SEHNR and FQNEAQ (reference sequence). The CDR3 consists of 16 residues. Between the trimmed V and J ends, which lost 8 bases and 3 bases, there was a span of 17 bases. In DNA, the CDR3 is TGTGCCAGCTCTGAGCGGACGGCTCTTGGGGCCAACGTCCTGACTTTC. Translating it yields CASSERTALGANVLTF.